A single sample is the source of the 26 T cell receptor beta chains below, sequenced in a study of blood T cell repertoires in COVID-19. Only in-frame clones appear in the TCRdb table, and some are missing; sequencing was by immunoSEQ multiplex PCR. The table includes 52,000 or so clones, around 80% detected once. The specimen sequenced was peripheral blood. These receptor sequences come from a man aged 45-65 years with acute or convalescent COVID-19.

This rearrangement joins TRBV4-1 to TRBJ1-2; D possibly corresponds to TRBD1 (6 bases). This CDR3 region has 12 residues. Germline lookup yields CDR1 MGHRA and CDR2 YSYEKL. The V end lost 3 bases, the J end lost 4 bases, and 6 bases lay between the germline ends. CDR3 residues: CASSQGAYGYTF. The CDR3 nucleotides are TGCGCCAGCAGCCAGGGGGCCTATGGCTACACCTTC.

The chain recombines TRBV3-1 (or the pseudogene TRBV3-2) with TRBJ1-1, with 8 bases fitting TRBD1. This CDR3 contains 14 residues. CDR1 and CDR2 from the germline V gene are LGHDT and YNNKEL (reference sequence). Trimming cost V 4 bases and J 3 bases; bases outside gene matches: 4. DNA for the CDR3: TGTGCCAGCAGCCCAGAGGACAGGGACACTGAAGCTTTCTTT. Translated, it gives CASSPEDRDTEAFF.

This chain links TRBV6-5 with TRBJ1-6; 8 bases line up with TRBD1. CDR1 is MNHEY and CDR2 is SVGAGI in the germline V gene. The CDR3 covers 15 residues. The trim removed 3 bases at V and 7 bases at J, leaving 5 bases unmatched. Here the CDR3 reads CASSYSDRDNSPLHF. CDR3 DNA: TGTGCCAGCAGTTATTCGGACAGGGACAATTCACCCCTCCACTTT.

This chain links TRBV19 with TRBJ1-4, with TRBD1 matching 9 bases. This CDR3 has 14 amino acids. Germline V lookup: CDR1 LNHDA, CDR2 SQIVND (reference sequence). Trimming took 3 bases from V and 8 from J; bases not matched to a gene: 4. As DNA, the CDR3 is TGTGCCAGTAGTATCGGGACAGGGCGCGAAAAACTGTTTTTT. Encoded protein: CASSIGTGREKLFF. Based on the CDR3 plus reference TRBV19 and TRBJ1-4, the full variable domain is DGGITQSPKYLFRKEGQNVTLSCEQNLNHDAMYWYRQDPGQGLRLIYYSQIVNDFQKGDIAEGYSVSREKKESFPLTVTSAQKNPTAFYLCASSIGTGREKLFFGSGTQLSVL.

This clone was counted only a few times. V gene TRBV21-1 combines with J gene TRBJ1-3. TRBV21-1 is labeled a pseudogene. The CDR3 is 16 amino acids. The CDR3 spells CASSKESGDPGNTIYF. The CDR3 nucleotides read TGTGCCAGCAGCAAAGAGTCGGGGGACCCGGGAAACACCATATATTTT.

J is TRBJ1-6 and V is TRBV3-1 (or the pseudogene TRBV3-2); D is ambiguous. V was shortened by 0 bases and J by 9 bases, with 6 bases between the two germline ends. The V gene's germline CDR1 is LGHDT and CDR2 YNNKEL (reference sequence). The CDR3 consists of 13 residues. The CDR3 DNA reads as TGTGCCAGCAGCCAAGATGGCCTTTCACCCCTCCACTTT. Its translation is CASSQDGLSPLHF.

The CDR3 region is CAWSNSNYGYTF. The DNA of the CDR3 is TGTGCCTGGAGTAACAGCAACTATGGCTACACCTTC. V gene TRBV30 combines with J gene TRBJ1-2, with D hard to call. Trimming stripped 2 bases from V and 2 bases from J, with 6 bases between. The CDR3 contains 12 residues. Germline V gene lookup returns CDR1 GTSNPN and CDR2 SVGIG (reference sequence).

In DNA form, the CDR3 reads TGTGCCAGCAGCCTGACACCTTATCAGCCCCAGCATTTT. Amino acids: CASSLTPYQPQHF. The chain uses TRBV5-4 and TRBJ1-5; unclear D gene. This CDR3 region has 13 residues. From germline, CDR1 is SGHNT and CDR2 YYREEE (reference sequence). V lost 4 bases and J lost 5, with 10 bases in between. The full variable domain, in which reference TRBV5-4 and TRBJ1-5 provide the parts outside the CDR3, is ETGVTQSPTHLIKTRGQQVTLRCSSQSGHNTVSWYQQALGQGPQFIFQYYREEENGRGNFPPRFSGLQFPNYSSELNVNALELDDSALYLCASSLTPYQPQHFGDGTRLSIL.

The chain couples TRBV12-5 to TRBJ2-1; D might be TRBD2 (7 bases). The CDR3 is 14 residues long. The V and J ends lost 6 bases and 6 bases respectively, with 15 bases between them. Germline V lookup: CDR1 LGHNT, CDR2 FRNRAP. CDR3 sequence: CASGDGGLANEQFF. The CDR3 DNA sequence: TGTGCTAGTGGCGACGGGGGGCTCGCCAATGAGCAGTTCTTC.

J is TRBJ1-5 and V is TRBV18; no clear D gene. Trimming stripped 3 bases from V and 1 base from J, with 4 bases between. CDR3 length: 13 amino acids. From germline, CDR1 is KGHSH and CDR2 LQKENI. The CDR3 region is CASSPASNQPQHF. DNA of the CDR3: TGTGCCAGCTCACCCGCGAGCAATCAGCCCCAGCATTTT.

The chain links TRBV10-2 to TRBJ1-3; no firm D call. Germline V lookup: CDR1 WSHSY, CDR2 SAAADI. The V end was cut by 0 bases, the J end by 0 bases, with 9 bases between. The CDR3 is made up of 16 amino acids. The CDR3 spells CASSESGGYSGNTIYF. Written as DNA, the CDR3 is TGCGCCAGCAGTGAGTCGGGCGGGTACTCTGGAAACACCATATATTTT.

This chain links TRBV5-8 with TRBJ2-3, with 7 bases lining up with TRBD2. CDR3 length: 15 residues. In germline, CDR1 is SGHTS, CDR2 YDEGEE. J gave up 2 bases and V 4 bases, and 7 bases lay outside the gene matches. The CDR3 DNA is TGTGCCAGCAGCGCCGGGACTACGGACACAGATACGCAGTATTTT. It translates to CASSAGTTDTDTQYF.

The chain combines TRBV19 with TRBJ1-4, with TRBD1 identical over 8 bases. CDR1 is LNHDA, CDR2 SQIVND, per germline (reference sequence). V dropped 8 bases and J dropped 8; count of bases not matched to a gene: 10. This CDR3 is 14 amino acids long. The CDR3 is CASRRRDRQEKLFF. The CDR3 nucleotides read TGTGCCAGTCGAAGAAGGGACAGGCAGGAAAAACTGTTTTTT.

The chain joins TRBV5-1 to TRBJ1-6, with TRBD1 matching over 7 bases. Unmatched junction bases numbered 9, after V lost 4 bases and J lost 5 bases. Germline lookup yields CDR1 SGHRS and CDR2 YFSETQ. The CDR3 totals 16 residues. CDR3 DNA sequence: TGCGCCAGCAGCCGGGACAGTTCGGATGATAATTCACCCCTCCACTTT. This gives the protein CASSRDSSDDNSPLHF.

The chain has TRBV2 and TRBJ2-7, with 9 nucleotides matching TRBD2. Looked up from germline, CDR1 is SNHLY and CDR2 is FYNNEI. The CDR3 has 15 residues. V shed 6 bases and J 4 bases; nucleotides not matched to a gene: 10. CDR3 sequence: CASSQEAGGPYEQYF. CDR3 nucleotides: TGTGCCAGCAGCCAAGAGGCGGGAGGGCCGTACGAGCAGTACTTC. Combining the CDR3 with reference TRBV2 and TRBJ2-7 gives the whole variable domain EPEVTQTPSHQVTQMGQEVILRCVPISNHLYFYWYRQILGQKVEFLVSFYNNEISEKSEIFDDQFSVERPDGSNFTLKIRSTKLEDSAMYFCASSQEAGGPYEQYFGPGTRLTVT.

This sequence joins TRBV5-4 and TRBJ2-3; possible D gene TRBD2, 6 bases. V lost 4 bases, J lost 5 bases, and 20 bases lay in between. The CDR3 is 16 residues long. The germline V gene encodes CDR1 SGHNT and CDR2 YYREEE (reference sequence). CDR3 DNA sequence: TGTGCCAGCAGCCTAGATTCGAGGGAGGATGTAGATACGCAGTATTTT. This gives the protein CASSLDSREDVDTQYF.

The rearrangement joins TRBV5-1 to TRBJ1-2; no reliable D call. Trimming stripped 1 base from V and 8 bases from J, with 15 bases between. This CDR3 comprises 14 residues. Looked up from germline, CDR1 is SGHRS and CDR2 is YFSETQ. CDR3 residues: CASSLLGRPGGYTF. The CDR3 DNA follows: TGCGCCAGCAGCTTGCTGGGGAGGCCAGGAGGCTACACCTTC.

The CDR3 loop reads CATRTSGNSYNEQFF. The CDR3 DNA reads TGTGCCACCCGGACTAGCGGTAACTCCTACAATGAGCAGTTCTTC. The chain couples TRBV19 to TRBJ2-1; TRBD2 matches at 10 bases. Germline trimming cut 10 bases from V and 0 bases from J; bases unmatched to any gene: 6. The V gene's germline CDR1 is LNHDA and CDR2 SQIVND (reference sequence). The CDR3 is 15 residues long.

The V and J genes are TRBV10-2 and TRBJ1-3; TRBD1 is a possible D gene (6 bases). The germline V gene encodes CDR1 WSHSY and CDR2 SAAADI. Deletions cut 8 bases from V and 2 bases from J, with 13 bases between. The CDR3 has 14 residues. The CDR3, as DNA: TGCGCCAGCGGCCGCGAGGGGGCTGGAAACACCATATATTTT. As protein: CASGREGAGNTIYF.

This rearrangement joins TRBV27 to TRBJ2-1; 7 bases match TRBD1. Germline values: CDR1 MNHEY, CDR2 SMNVEV (reference sequence). Trimming at V came to 6 bases and at J to 2 bases, leaving 4 bases not matched to a gene. The CDR3 consists of 14 residues. The CDR3 sequence: CASSRDRAYNEQFF. As DNA, the CDR3 is TGTGCCAGCAGCCGGGACAGAGCCTACAATGAGCAGTTCTTC.

This clone has a single count. This sequence joins TRBV6-5 and TRBJ2-7; D might be TRBD1 (5 bases). There are 14 residues in the CDR3. Germline lookup yields CDR1 MNHEY and CDR2 SVGAGI. V was shortened by 5 bases and J by 2 bases, with 13 bases between the two germline ends. The CDR3 loop is CASSIVTGAYEQYF. CDR3 bases: TGTGCCAGCAGTATCGTCACAGGCGCCTACGAGCAGTACTTC.

The chain employs TRBV19 and TRBJ2-7, with no clear D. Germline assignment: CDR1 LNHDA and CDR2 SQIVND (reference sequence). Deletions cut 3 bases from V and 3 bases from J, with 9 bases between. This CDR3 region has 13 residues. The CDR3 protein is CASSIQAGYEQYF. The CDR3 DNA is TGTGCCAGTAGTATTCAGGCAGGCTACGAGCAGTACTTC.

The CDR3 DNA reads TGTGCCAGCAGCTTAGCGAAGGGGCTCTTTGGGTTCATGAACACTGAAGCTTTCTTT. Amino acids: CASSLAKGLFGFMNTEAFF. The chain couples TRBV7-2 to TRBJ1-1, with D tentatively TRBD1 (5 bases). Germline lookup yields CDR1 SGHTA and CDR2 FQGNSA. This CDR3 has 19 residues. Trimming left V 0 bases short and J 0 bases short, with 20 bases between.

The V and J genes are TRBV5-1 and TRBJ2-5; TRBD1 matches 10 bases. Germline trimming cut 4 bases from V and 5 bases from J; bases unmatched to any gene: 8. The CDR3 sequence is 15 residues long. CDR1 SGHRS and CDR2 YFSETQ come from the germline V gene. The CDR3, as DNA: TGCGCCAGCAGCAAGCGACAGGGGGCTGGGGAGACCCAGTACTTC. Residues: CASSKRQGAGETQYF.

The V call is TRBV15, the J call TRBJ2-3; D perhaps matches TRBD2 (6 bases). Trimming cost V 0 bases and J 11 bases, with 21 bases left between them. From germline, CDR1 is LNHNV and CDR2 YYDKDF (reference sequence). The CDR3 covers 16 residues. The CDR3 coding sequence is TGTGCCACCAGCAGAGACTCCGGGAGCTTCCTTGTGGTGCAGTATTTT. Amino acids: CATSRDSGSFLVVQYF.

There are a few counts of this clone. The V call is TRBV19, the J call TRBJ1-6, with TRBD1 as a possible D gene (5 bases). V dropped 4 bases and J dropped 0 bases, with 10 bases sitting between them. CDR1 and CDR2 from the germline V gene are LNHDA and SQIVND (reference sequence). The CDR3 spans 16 residues. The CDR3 DNA sequence: TGTGCCAGTAGTAATCGACAGAGCTCCTATAATTCACCCCTCCACTTT. It is translated as CASSNRQSSYNSPLHF.